This T cell receptor beta chain was recorded in a study of blood T cell repertoires in COVID-19. Across the study: Acute-phase and convalescent COVID-19 samples originated in the United States, Italy and Spain. The cDNA or gDNA used as material had been derived from T cells, B-cell-depleted T cells, or PBMCs.

Original analysis: Reference gene primer amplification gave estimated nucleated cell counts. TCRdb's table, derived via immunoSEQ multiplex PCR, lists solely in-frame clones and lacks some. V and J calls and clone size come straight from that table; D and trimming were deduced from the DNA. The sample shows 220,000 or so clones, approximately 86% of them seen only once. Seattle's enrolled individuals joined amid active infection and were then monitored longitudinally. Trimming shortened V by 4 bases and J by 6 bases, and 9 bases separated the two germline ends. Germline CDR1 is SQVTM and CDR2 is ANQGSEA. CDR3 size: 11 residues. This clone was detected a few times.

What was sequenced was peripheral blood. The chain recombines TRBV29-1 with TRBJ1-1; D gene unclear. The clonotype originates from a woman aged 45-59 years with COVID-19, enrolled during active disease. CDR3 residues: CSVVPGAEAFF. As DNA, the CDR3 is TGCAGCGTTGTTCCCGGGGCTGAAGCTTTCTTT.